The following is a T cell receptor (beta chain) sequence with its context. Its antigen is as yet unknown. Additional DNA sequences in this sample encode the identical CDR3. Sequencing was performed with immunoSEQ multiplex PCR; in TCRdb, only in-frame clones are kept and a portion is missing. The profile shows hundreds of thousands of clones, roughly 70% of them singletons. V was cut by 4 bases and J by 2 bases, with 9 bases left in between. The CDR3 is 14 amino acids. Germline CDR1 and CDR2: KGHSH and LQKENI. This record belongs to a study of shared clonotypes between healthy human individuals. Study-level information: Each donor contributed plates that comprised three CD4 naive, three CD4 memory, two CD8 naive and one CD8 memory.

Study-level points and caveats: Four donors showed sharing of about 4.8% of naive CD4 clonotypes.

The source is a woman aged 25-40 years in good health. Source material: memory CD4+ T cells sorted from blood. Subset indicated: CD45RA-negative fraction. The rearrangement links TRBV18 to TRBJ1-5; the D gene is possibly TRBD1 (5 bases). The DNA of the CDR3 is TGTGCCAGCTCACAGGGGCAGGGCAATCAGCCCCAGCATTTT. Translating gives CASSQGQGNQPQHF.